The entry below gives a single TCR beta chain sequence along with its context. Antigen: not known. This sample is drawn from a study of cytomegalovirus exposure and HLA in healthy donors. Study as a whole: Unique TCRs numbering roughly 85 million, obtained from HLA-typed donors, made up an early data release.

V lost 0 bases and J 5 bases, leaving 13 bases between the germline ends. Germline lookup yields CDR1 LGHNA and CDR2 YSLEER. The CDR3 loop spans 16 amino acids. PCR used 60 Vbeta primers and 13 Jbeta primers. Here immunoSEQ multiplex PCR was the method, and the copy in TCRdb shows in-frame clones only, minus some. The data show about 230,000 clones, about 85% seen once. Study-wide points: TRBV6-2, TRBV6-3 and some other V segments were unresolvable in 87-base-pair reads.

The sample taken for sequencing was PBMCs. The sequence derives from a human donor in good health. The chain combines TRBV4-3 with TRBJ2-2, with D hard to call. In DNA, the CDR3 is TGCGCCAGCAGCCAAGATAGTCTATCTACGACCGGGGAGCTGTTTTTT. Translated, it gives CASSQDSLSTTGELFF.